The source of this T cell receptor beta chain is a study of T cell changes during pregnancy in multiple sclerosis. The CDR3 extends over 12 amino acids. The germline V and J ends were trimmed by 6 bases and 7 bases, with 13 bases remaining between them. In germline, CDR1 is MNHEY, CDR2 SVGAGI. This table comes from immunoSEQ multiplex PCR, and its TCRdb copy is limited to in-frame clones, with some not included. The table lists about 50,000 clones, roughly 90% of them singletons, with 5.1% in the top ten. The TCR originated in a female donor in good health, enrolled as a control in a pregnancy study. The starting material was peripheral blood, obtained after pregnancy. The J gene is TRBJ2-7, the V gene TRBV6-5, with D possibly being TRBD1 (5 bases). The CDR3 reads CASRGEPGEQYF. The CDR3, as DNA: TGTGCCAGCAGAGGAGAACCAGGGGAGCAGTACTTC.